One sample yielded the 23 T cell receptor beta chains listed below, sequenced in a study of a mutant IDH1 vaccine in newly diagnosed glioma. Time point given: week 47, end of study. Every vaccination contained 300 ug of the mutant IDH1 20-mer peptide and was paired with topical imiquimod. These receptors are not linked to any known antigen. TCRdb keeps only in-frame clones here, not all; method: immunoSEQ multiplex PCR. This table has tens of thousands of clones, 81% appearing once. Sequencing was performed on PBMCs, taken from a glioma patient whose treatment included an IDH1 peptide vaccine. The receptors shown here come from a man aged 35-49 years with glioma.

A note on this clone: This same CDR3 is encoded by further DNA sequences in the sample. The V call is TRBV6-6, the J call TRBJ1-2; D is ambiguous. Germline V CDR1 and CDR2: MNHNY, SVGAGI (reference sequence). With 6 bases removed from V and 8 bases from J, the gap between germline ends came to 10 bases. The CDR3 runs 11 residues. CDR3 sequence: CASSLADGYTF. Here the CDR3 DNA reads TGTGCCAGCAGCTTAGCCGACGGCTACACCTTC.

This chain connects TRBV5-6 to TRBJ2-5, with no clear D. The germline gives CDR1 SGHDT, CDR2 YYEEEE. The CDR3 spans 14 residues. With 0 bases removed from V and 0 bases from J, the gap between germline ends came to 6 bases. The CDR3 here is CASSLGVYQETQYF. The CDR3 bases are TGTGCCAGCAGCTTGGGCGTTTACCAAGAGACCCAGTACTTC.

V and J are TRBV5-1 and TRBJ1-2, with 7 bases fitting TRBD1. Trimming cost V 6 bases and J 5 bases; bases outside gene matches: 10. CDR3 length equals 14 residues. Germline CDR1 SGHRS, CDR2 YFSETQ. The CDR3 DNA reads TGCGCCAGCACCCCGGGTTGGGGACAGTATGGCTACACCTTC. Its translation: CASTPGWGQYGYTF.

The chain uses TRBV2 and TRBJ2-3, with D possibly being TRBD2 (6 bases). The germline V gene has CDR1 SNHLY and CDR2 FYNNEI. Deletions cut 8 bases from V and 1 base from J, with 16 bases between. This CDR3 is built from 15 residues. The CDR3 DNA is TGTGCCAGCTCTAACGGTGCGGGGCGCACAGATACGCAGTATTTT. Translated, it gives CASSNGAGRTDTQYF.

The gene calls are TRBV7-3 and TRBJ1-4; D not certain. This CDR3 has 15 amino acids. V was shortened by 5 bases and J by 5 bases, with 15 bases between the two germline ends. CDR1 is SGHTA and CDR2 is FQGTGA in the germline V gene. CDR3 coding DNA: TGTGCCAGCAGCAAGAGACAAGTGAAGAATGAAAAACTGTTTTTT. As protein: CASSKRQVKNEKLFF.

The rearrangement links TRBV11-2 to TRBJ1-4; 8 positions match TRBD1. This CDR3 is 16 amino acids long. V was clipped by 5 bases and J by 0 bases; unmatched bases: 5. Germline V gene lookup returns CDR1 SGHAT and CDR2 FQNNGV. In DNA form, the CDR3 reads TGTGCCAGCAGCCTGGACAGGGCTGCAACTAATGAAAAACTGTTTTTT. This encodes CASSLDRAATNEKLFF.

CDR3 sequence reads: CASSFGPLEDEQYF. CDR3 sequence (DNA): TGTGCCAGCAGCTTTGGGCCACTTGAGGACGAGCAGTACTTC. The rearrangement joins TRBV5-4 to TRBJ2-7; no clear D. CDR1 and CDR2 from the germline V gene are SGHNT and YYREEE (reference sequence). The CDR3 is 14 residues long. Between the trimmed V and J ends, which lost 2 bases and 5 bases, there was a span of 14 bases.

This chain joins TRBV5-1 and TRBJ1-1; possible D gene TRBD1, 6 bases. Germline CDR1 reads SGHRS; CDR2 reads YFSETQ. V shed 4 bases and J shed 11 bases, with 24 bases lying between them. The CDR3 has 15 amino acids. CDR3 amino acids: CASSRRGVERSQAFF. CDR3 bases: TGCGCCAGCAGCCGAAGGGGGGTAGAGCGCAGTCAGGCTTTCTTT.

This clone has only a few counts. The chain combines TRBV5-1 with TRBJ1-1; 7 bases match TRBD1. V dropped 2 bases and J dropped 2; count of bases not matched to a gene: 3. Germline CDR1 is SGHRS and CDR2 is YFSETQ. This CDR3 is built from 14 residues. The CDR3 DNA reads as TGCGCCAGCAGCTTCACAGGGGTCAACACTGAAGCTTTCTTT. Protein: CASSFTGVNTEAFF.

This clone was picked up one time. The chain carries TRBV13 and TRBJ2-3; a possible D gene is TRBD2 (7 bases). V was clipped by 5 bases and J by 4 bases, with 28 bases between them. The CDR3 is 19 amino acids. The germline V gene has CDR1 PRHDT and CDR2 FYEKMQ (reference sequence). The CDR3 sequence: CASSHNFAGATQIPDTQYF. Here the CDR3 DNA reads TGTGCCAGCAGCCACAATTTCGCGGGGGCCACGCAGATCCCAGATACGCAGTATTTT. The full variable domain, in which reference TRBV13 and TRBJ2-3 provide the parts outside the CDR3, is AAGVIQSPRHLIKEKRETATLKCYPIPRHDTVYWYQQGPGQDPQFLISFYEKMQSDKGSIPDRFSAQQFSDYHSELNMSSLELGDSALYFCASSHNFAGATQIPDTQYFGPGTRLTVL.

The rearrangement joins TRBV4-3 to TRBJ2-5, with 7 bases matching TRBD1. This CDR3 region has 15 residues. Germline CDR1 and CDR2: LGHNA and YSLEER. V shed 1 base and J 2 bases; nucleotides not matched to a gene: 4. In nucleotides, the CDR3 is TGCGCCAGCAGCCAAGGACAGGGATGGCAAGAGACCCAGTACTTC. Protein product: CASSQGQGWQETQYF.

The CDR3 region is CASNRGASYNQPQHF. CDR3 nucleotides: TGTGCCAGCAATAGGGGGGCCTCATACAATCAGCCCCAGCATTTT. This chain uses TRBV7-8 with TRBJ1-5; weak D call: TRBD1 (6 bases). V was shortened by 7 bases and J by 3 bases, with 16 bases between the two germline ends. This CDR3 is 15 amino acids long. Germline lookup yields CDR1 SGHVS and CDR2 FQNEAQ.

The rearrangement uses TRBV19 and TRBJ1-1; D might be TRBD1 (5 bases). V lost 2 bases to trimming and J lost 6 bases, with 16 bases between them. The germline V gene has CDR1 LNHDA and CDR2 SQIVND (reference sequence). This CDR3 region has 15 residues. The CDR3 here is CASSIRSGRGAEAFF. CDR3 in DNA: TGTGCCAGTAGTATACGGTCAGGCCGAGGGGCTGAAGCTTTCTTT. The full variable domain, completed using reference TRBV19 and TRBJ1-1, is DGGITQSPKYLFRKEGQNVTLSCEQNLNHDAMYWYRQDPGQGLRLIYYSQIVNDFQKGDIAEGYSVSREKKESFPLTVTSAQKNPTAFYLCASSIRSGRGAEAFFGQGTRLTVV.

The chain couples TRBV4-3 to TRBJ2-2, with D perhaps matching TRBD1 (6 bases). The CDR3 is 16 amino acids. Trimming took 0 bases from V and 4 from J, leaving 12 bases between them. Germline CDR1 reads LGHNA; CDR2 reads YSLEER. The CDR3: CASSQEQGPSTGELFF. CDR3 sequence (DNA): TGCGCCAGCAGCCAAGAACAGGGCCCCTCCACCGGGGAGCTGTTTTTT.

The genes are TRBV11-2 and TRBJ2-5; D gene ambiguous. Judging by the DNA end, TRBJ2-7 fits better; the J call may be wrong. The germline gives CDR1 SGHAT, CDR2 FQNNGV. The CDR3 has 14 residues. The CDR3 DNA reads as TGTGCCAGCAGCTTCAACCTCCCATCCTACGAGCAGTACTTC. Encoded protein: CASSFNLPSYEQYF.

This chain uses TRBV9 with TRBJ2-3; 11 nucleotides agree with TRBD2. The CDR3 has 14 amino acids. J was trimmed by 9 bases and V by 4 bases; bases with no gene match: 7. Germline-derived CDR1 and CDR2 are SGDLS and YYNGEE. The CDR3 is CASSPRLAGRTQYF. DNA for the CDR3: TGTGCCAGCAGCCCGCGACTAGCGGGGCGGACGCAGTATTTT.

This clone appeared a single time. V and J are TRBV7-2 and TRBJ1-2; D is perhaps TRBD1 (5 bases). Germline V gene lookup returns CDR1 SGHTA and CDR2 FQGNSA. V gave up 5 bases and J gave up 4 bases, with 8 bases separating them. CDR3 size: 12 residues. The CDR3 sequence is CASSPDTYGYTF. The CDR3 region has the DNA TGTGCCAGCAGCCCGGACACCTATGGCTACACCTTC. Based on the CDR3 plus reference TRBV7-2 and TRBJ1-2, the full variable domain is GAGVSQSPSNKVTEKGKDVELRCDPISGHTALYWYRQSLGQGLEFLIYFQGNSAPDKSGLPSDRFSAERTGGSVSTLTIQRTQQEDSAVYLCASSPDTYGYTFGSGTRLTVV.

The V and J genes are TRBV11-2 and TRBJ2-2; possibly TRBD2 for D (5 bases). The length of the CDR3 is 13 residues. From germline, CDR1 is SGHAT and CDR2 FQNNGV. Trimming cost V 2 bases and J 6 bases, with 7 bases left between them. Here the CDR3 reads CASSLTRSGELFF. The CDR3, as DNA: TGTGCCAGCAGCTTAACTAGATCCGGGGAGCTGTTTTTT. The whole variable domain, remainder taken from reference TRBV11-2 and TRBJ2-2, is EAGVAQSPRYKIIEKRQSVAFWCNPISGHATLYWYQQILGQGPKLLIQFQNNGVVDDSQLPKDRFSAERLKGVDSTLKIQPAKLEDSAVYLCASSLTRSGELFFGEGSRLTVL.

The V call is TRBV19, the J call TRBJ1-5; no clear D gene. This CDR3 contains 15 residues. The germline V gene has CDR1 LNHDA and CDR2 SQIVND (reference sequence). V lost 4 bases, J lost 1 base, and 11 bases lay in between. The CDR3 protein is CASSKVPPSNQPQHF. The CDR3 nucleotides read TGTGCCAGTAGTAAAGTCCCGCCGAGCAATCAGCCCCAGCATTTT.

Written as DNA, the CDR3 is TGTGCCAGCAGACCCACAGGGTACCATCAGCCCCAGCATTTT. As protein: CASRPTGYHQPQHF. V gene TRBV28 combines with J gene TRBJ1-5, with D maybe TRBD1 (6 bases). V was clipped by 6 bases and J by 5 bases, with 14 bases between them. The germline CDR1 and CDR2 sequences are MDHEN and SYDVKM. This CDR3 spans 14 amino acids.

CDR3 bases: TGTGCCAGCAGTTTTCCGGGGTCCGGAAACACCATATATTTT. It yields the protein CASSFPGSGNTIYF. The chain has TRBV28 and TRBJ1-3; D is ambiguous. The germline V and J ends were trimmed by 3 bases and 4 bases, with 10 bases remaining between them. Germline V gene lookup returns CDR1 MDHEN and CDR2 SYDVKM. This CDR3 region has 14 residues. The full variable domain, rest sourced from reference TRBV28 and TRBJ1-3, is DVKVTQSSRYLVKRTGEKVFLECVQDMDHENMFWYRQDPGLGLRLIYFSYDVKMKEKGDIPEGYSVSREKKERFSLILESASTNQTSMYLCASSFPGSGNTIYFGEGSWLTVV.

V gene TRBV4-3 combines with J gene TRBJ2-3; TRBD2 matches 11 bases. Germline V gene lookup returns CDR1 LGHNA and CDR2 YSLEER. V gave up 3 bases and J gave up 1 base; unmatched junction bases: 6. The CDR3 covers 17 residues. CDR3 residues: CASSQGLADEGTDTQYF. The CDR3 bases are TGCGCCAGCAGCCAGGGACTAGCGGACGAAGGCACAGATACGCAGTATTTT.

This chain joins TRBV30 and TRBJ1-4, with D possibly TRBD1 on 5 matching bases. V lost 2 bases and J lost 5, with 9 bases in between. The CDR3 loop spans 13 amino acids. CDR1 and CDR2 (germline): GTSNPN, SVGIG (reference sequence). CDR3 protein: CAWSTGTNEKLFF. The CDR3 DNA sequence: TGTGCCTGGAGTACAGGTACAAATGAAAAACTGTTTTTT.